The rows below give T cell receptor beta chains drawn from one sample of a study of control samples from healthy donors and cancer patients. The method was immunoSEQ multiplex PCR; TCRdb's version includes in-frame clones alone and lacks a portion of them. The table lists some 95,000 clones, approximately 80% of them singletons. Sequencing used blood. These receptors were taken from a woman aged 25 to 45 in good health. CDR3s include the opening cysteine and the closing phenylalanine or tryptophan. D genes are given only for firm matches. Expanded clones are given a class, and other clones once, few, many or no size at all.

clone_size d_call j_call v_call cdr3_nt cdr3_aa
NA NA TRBJ2-5 TRBV7-2 TGTGCCAGCAGCACGTTTGGGGGGCCCCAAGAGACCCAGTACTTC CASSTFGGPQETQYF
NA NA TRBJ2-1 TRBV29-1 TGCAGCGCGATGGGGGTATACTCCTACAATGAGCAGTTCTTC CSAMGVYSYNEQFF
once NA TRBJ2-3 TRBV25-1 TGTGCCAGCAGTGAAGCTGACACAGATACGCAGTATTTT CASSEADTDTQYF
many TRBD1 TRBJ1-1 TRBV6-5 TGTGCCAGCAGGACGGACAGGGTAGGCACTGAAGCTTTCTTT CASRTDRVGTEAFF
few NA TRBJ2-1 TRBV6-6 TGTGCCAGCAGTGCCGTAGTGGAGCCCCAGTTCTTC CASSAVVEPQFF
few NA TRBJ2-1 TRBV24-1 TGTGCCACCAGTGATTCCAGACCCCGGTACAATGAGCAGTTCTTC CATSDSRPRYNEQFF
NA TRBD1 TRBJ2-7 TRBV19 TGTGCCAGTACGGGTCTCGGGGGACAGGGGGCCTACGAGCAGTACTTC CASTGLGGQGAYEQYF
NA NA TRBJ2-1 TRBV19 TGTGCCAGTAGTATCGGACGGCCCGGCTACAATGAGCAGTTCTTC CASSIGRPGYNEQFF
NA NA TRBJ1-2 TRBV19 TGTGCCAGTACCGGTGCGCGGGAGGGCTACACCTTC CASTGAREGYTF
NA TRBD2 TRBJ2-3 TRBV9 TGTGCCAGCAGCGTAGTCGGCGGGAGAGCAGATACGCAGTATTTT CASSVVGGRADTQYF
NA NA TRBJ1-1 TRBV6-2/TRBV6-3 TGTGCCAGCAGTTACCGGGGGGGAGCTGAAGCTTTCTTT CASSYRGGAEAFF
NA TRBD1 TRBJ2-3 TRBV27 TGTGCCAGCAGACCATCAAGGACAGGGGGGACAGATACGCAGTATTTT CASRPSRTGGTDTQYF
NA TRBD1 TRBJ2-7 TRBV7-2 TGTGCCAGCAGCCCGCACACAGGGGAGCAGCAGTACTTC CASSPHTGEQQYF
NA NA TRBJ2-7 TRBV21-1 TGTGCCAGCAGCAAAGCTTTGACAGGGCGGAGCGAGCAGTACTTC CASSKALTGRSEQYF
NA NA TRBJ1-2 TRBV30 TGTGCCGGTCAGGCGCCTTCTAACTATGGCTACACCTTC CAGQAPSNYGYTF
NA TRBD2 TRBJ2-4 TRBV6-5 TGTGCCAGCAGGCCTCGGGGAGGGTTGGGAAACATTCAGTACTTC CASRPRGGLGNIQYF
NA TRBD1 TRBJ1-2 TRBV10-1 TGCGCCAGCAGGGAACCGGGACAGGGATATGGCTACACCTTC CASREPGQGYGYTF
NA TRBD1 TRBJ2-1 TRBV5-5 TGTGCCAGCAGCTTGGGAGCAGGGGGCCTTGTATCCTACAATGAGCAGTTCTTC CASSLGAGGLVSYNEQFF
once NA TRBJ1-2 TRBV25-1 TGTGCCAGCAGTGAATCAAGCCCACAAGGGGATTATGGCTACACCTTC CASSESSPQGDYGYTF
NA TRBD2 TRBJ2-3 TRBV5-6 TGTGCCAGCAGGGCAGAGCTAGCGGGGGACCTCACAGATACGCAGTATTTT CASRAELAGDLTDTQYF
NA TRBD2 TRBJ2-1 TRBV6-2/TRBV6-3 TGTGCCAGCAGTTATAGCGGGACTAGGGGGGGGAGGGAGCAGTTCTTC CASSYSGTRGGREQFF
medium-sized NA TRBJ1-6 TRBV14 TGTGCCAGCAGCCAGGGCAGGGAAAATTCACCCCTCCACTTT CASSQGRENSPLHF
NA NA TRBJ1-4 TRBV18 TGTGCCAGCTCACCACGGACTAATGAAAAACTGTTTTTT CASSPRTNEKLFF
NA NA TRBJ2-2 TRBV11-3 TGTGCCAGCAGCTTGGGGCGGACCGGGGAGCTGTTTTTT CASSLGRTGELFF
NA NA TRBJ2-3 TRBV3-1/TRBV3-2 TGTGCCAGCAGCCCTGCGGAAGGGGGTAGCACAGATACGCAGTATTTT CASSPAEGGSTDTQYF
NA NA TRBJ1-1 TRBV9 TGTGCCAGCAGCGTACACCCTTCAGGGCCTGAAGCTTTCTTT CASSVHPSGPEAFF
few TRBD1 TRBJ1-5 TRBV30 TGTGCCTGGAGTAGACAGGGGGCAAGCAATCAGCCCCAGCATTTT CAWSRQGASNQPQHF
NA NA TRBJ1-1 TRBV4-1 TGCGCCAGCAGCCCCGGGGACGGTGAAGCTTTCTTT CASSPGDGEAFF
NA NA TRBJ2-7 TRBV3-1/TRBV3-2 TGTGCCAGCAGCCAGGGCCCCTACGAGCAGTACTTC CASSQGPYEQYF
NA NA TRBJ1-1 TRBV6-5 TGTGCCAGCAGTAGGGCTGAAGCTTTCTTT CASSRAEAFF
NA NA TRBJ2-2 TRBV19 TGTGCCAGTAGTATAACCCTCCCGTCGTCGGGGAACACCGGGGAGCTGTTTTTT CASSITLPSSGNTGELFF
NA NA TRBJ1-2 TRBV25-1 TGTGCCAGCAGTGAATGGGGTAGGGGCTACACCTTC CASSEWGRGYTF
NA TRBD1 TRBJ2-7 TRBV19 TGTGCCAGTAGTACGGGACAGTGGAAGGAGCAGTACTTC CASSTGQWKEQYF
few TRBD2 TRBJ2-7 TRBV23-1 TGCGCCAGCACCCCGCTGACTAGCGGGGCTTACGAGCAGTACTTC CASTPLTSGAYEQYF
NA TRBD1 TRBJ2-5 TRBV5-6 TGTGCCAGCAGGGGACAGGGAATCCCGGAGACCCAGTACTTC CASRGQGIPETQYF
NA TRBD1 TRBJ2-3 TRBV5-1 TGCGCCAGCAGCTTGCGAGGGGGCCCAGATACGCAGTATTTT CASSLRGGPDTQYF
NA NA TRBJ1-6 TRBV5-4 TGTGCCAGCAGCTTGGGGTTAGGGAGCTCCTATAATTCACCCCTCCACTTT CASSLGLGSSYNSPLHF
NA NA TRBJ1-4 TRBV30 TGTGCCTGGAGTGTAACGAGGGCTAATGAAAAACTGTTTTTT CAWSVTRANEKLFF
NA NA TRBJ1-5 TRBV30 TGTGCCTGGGCTGGGGGTAGCAATCAGCCCCAGCATTTT CAWAGGSNQPQHF
NA TRBD1 TRBJ2-7 TRBV9 TGTGCCAGCAGCGTAGGAGGGGGCCTCTCCTACGAGCAGTACTTC CASSVGGGLSYEQYF
few NA TRBJ1-1 TRBV6-5 TGTGCCACAACAAATCGGGACGGGAACACTGAAGCTTTCTTT CATTNRDGNTEAFF
NA NA TRBJ2-7 TRBV21-1 TGTGCCAGCAGCACCGTAGAGAGCGGACAGGGTCAGTCGGACGAGCAGTACTTC CASSTVESGQGQSDEQYF
few TRBD2 TRBJ2-3 TRBV2 TGTGCCAGCAGTGAGTTAGCGGGGGGTTCAGATACGCAGTATTTT CASSELAGGSDTQYF
NA TRBD1 TRBJ2-7 TRBV6-6 TGTGCCAGCAGTGTTGGACAGGGGATATACTACGAGCAGTACTTC CASSVGQGIYYEQYF
NA NA TRBJ2-2 TRBV6-5 NA CASSSSGAPGTGELFF
NA NA TRBJ1-1 TRBV25-1 TGTGCCAGCAGTGTAACAGGGTCTGAAGCTTTCTTT CASSVTGSEAFF
NA NA TRBJ2-5 TRBV11-2 TGTGCCAGCAGCCGATTACAGGGAGGATTGGGAGAGACCCAGTACTTC CASSRLQGGLGETQYF
few NA TRBJ1-1 TRBV2 TGTGCCAGCAGGATTAACCCGAGGGGCACTGAAGCTTTCTTT CASRINPRGTEAFF
NA NA TRBJ1-1 TRBV19 TGTGCCAGTAGTATCTGGTCGGCAGAGACTGAAGCTTTCTTT CASSIWSAETEAFF
once NA TRBJ2-3 TRBV9 TGTGCCAGCAGCGCCATCAACCCCACTGGGGTAGCCAGCACAGATACGCAGTATTTT CASSAINPTGVASTDTQYF
NA NA TRBJ1-3 TRBV9 TGTGCCAGCAGCGCCATCCCCGGGACATCCAACACCATATATTTT CASSAIPGTSNTIYF
NA NA TRBJ1-2 TRBV6-6 TGTGCCAGCAGTTACCCAGACCTGGGGAGCTACACCTTC CASSYPDLGSYTF
NA NA TRBJ2-5 TRBV3-1/TRBV3-2 TGTGCCAGCAGCCAAGAAGCGGATCTTGCGGGGACCCAGTACTTC CASSQEADLAGTQYF
NA NA TRBJ1-4 TRBV7-7 TGTGCCAGCAGCTTAGCGGCAGGGGAGTCTGAAAAACTGTTTTTT CASSLAAGESEKLFF
NA NA TRBJ2-2 TRBV7-9 TGTGCCAGCAGCCCCTCAGGTCTATCCGGGGAGCTGTTTTTT CASSPSGLSGELFF